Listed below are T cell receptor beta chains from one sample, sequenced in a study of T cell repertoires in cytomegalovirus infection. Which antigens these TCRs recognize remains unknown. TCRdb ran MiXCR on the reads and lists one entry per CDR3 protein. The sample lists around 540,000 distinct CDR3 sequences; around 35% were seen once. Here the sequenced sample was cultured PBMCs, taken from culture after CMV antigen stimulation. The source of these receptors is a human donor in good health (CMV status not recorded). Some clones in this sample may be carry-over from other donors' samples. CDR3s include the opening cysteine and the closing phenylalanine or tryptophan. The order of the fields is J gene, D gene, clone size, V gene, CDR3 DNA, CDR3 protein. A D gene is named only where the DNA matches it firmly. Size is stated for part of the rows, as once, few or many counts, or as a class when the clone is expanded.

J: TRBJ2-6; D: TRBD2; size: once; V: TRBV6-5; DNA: TGTGCCAGCAGTGAATCGACTAGCGGGCTCTCTGGGGCCAACGTCCTGACTTTC; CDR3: CASSESTSGLSGANVLTF
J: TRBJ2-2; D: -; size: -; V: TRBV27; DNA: TGTGCCAGCAGTAATAGACAGAAGATCGCGAACACCGGGGAGCTGTTTTTT; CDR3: CASSNRQKIANTGELFF
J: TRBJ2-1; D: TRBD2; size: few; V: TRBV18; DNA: TGTGCCAGCTCTCCTCCTAGCGGGGTGTTCGCCAATGAGCAGTTCTTC; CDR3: CASSPPSGVFANEQFF
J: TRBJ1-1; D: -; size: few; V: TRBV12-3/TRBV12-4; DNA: TGTGCCAGCAGTCCGGTTAAGTGGTTCGCTGAAGCTTTCTTT; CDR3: CASSPVKWFAEAFF
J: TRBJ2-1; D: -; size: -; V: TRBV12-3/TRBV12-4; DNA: TGTGCCAGCAGTTTCGTCCCGGTGGGATCTGAGCAGTTCTTC; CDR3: CASSFVPVGSEQFF
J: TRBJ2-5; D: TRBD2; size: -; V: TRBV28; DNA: TGTGCCAGCACCTCGGGGGGGCAAGAGACCCAGTACTTC; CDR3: CASTSGGQETQYF
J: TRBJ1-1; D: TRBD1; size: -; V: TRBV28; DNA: TGTGCCAGCAGTTGGGGGACAGGATTAACGGACACTGAAGCTTTCTTT; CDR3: CASSWGTGLTDTEAFF
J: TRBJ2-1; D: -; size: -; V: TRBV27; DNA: TGTGCCAGCAGTAGCGGAGGGGAGTACAATGAGCAGTTCTTC; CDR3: CASSSGGEYNEQFF
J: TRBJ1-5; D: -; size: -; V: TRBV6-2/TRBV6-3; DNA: TGTGCCAGCAACTACAGGGAGGCTCAGCCCCAGCATTTT; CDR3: CASNYREAQPQHF
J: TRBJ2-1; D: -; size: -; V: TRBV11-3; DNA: TGTGCCAGCAGCGGGGGGCTAAGGGGAACTGGTGAGCAGTTCTTC; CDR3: CASSGGLRGTGEQFF
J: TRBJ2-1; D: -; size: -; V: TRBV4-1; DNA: TGCGCCAGCAGCCAAGCGTCCCCGATCAGCTCCTACAATGAGCAGTTCTTC; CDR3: CASSQASPISSYNEQFF
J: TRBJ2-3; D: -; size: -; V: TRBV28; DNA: TGTGCCAGCAGTCTCAGGGGGACTAACACAGATACGCAGTATTTT; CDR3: CASSLRGTNTDTQYF
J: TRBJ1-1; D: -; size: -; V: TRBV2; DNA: TGTGCCACGGGGGTGAACACTGAAGCTTTCTTT; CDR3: CATGVNTEAFF
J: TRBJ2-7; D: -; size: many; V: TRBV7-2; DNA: TGTGCCAGCGGCTACGAGCAGTACTTC; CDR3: CASGYEQYF
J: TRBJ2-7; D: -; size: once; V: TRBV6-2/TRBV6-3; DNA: TGTGCCAGCAGTACGCGGACCCCCTACGAGCAGTACTTC; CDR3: CASSTRTPYEQYF
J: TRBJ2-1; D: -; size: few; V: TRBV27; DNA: TGTGCCAGCAGTACCAGGGTGCTCCATGAGCAGTTCTTC; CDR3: CASSTRVLHEQFF
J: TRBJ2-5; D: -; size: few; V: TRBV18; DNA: TGTGCCAGCTCACCACCAAGCGGTACACCTACCCAGTACTTC; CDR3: CASSPPSGTPTQYF
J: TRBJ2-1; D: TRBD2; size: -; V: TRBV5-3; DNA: TGTGCCAGAAGCGCCCGACTAGCGGGAGGCCCCTCAATGAGGGAGCAGTTCTTC; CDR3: CARSARLAGGPSMREQFF
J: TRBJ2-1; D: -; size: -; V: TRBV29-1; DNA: TGCAGCGTTGTGGACAGCAAGGGTGAGCAGTTCTTC; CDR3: CSVVDSKGEQFF
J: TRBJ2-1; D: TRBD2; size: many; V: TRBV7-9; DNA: TGTGCCAGCAGCTCCCTTAGCGGGAGGACCTACAATGAGCAGTTCTTC; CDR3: CASSSLSGRTYNEQFF
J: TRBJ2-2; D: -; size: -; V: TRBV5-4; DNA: TGTGCCAGCAGCTTTAGCGGAGGCACCGGGGAGCTGTTTTTT; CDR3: CASSFSGGTGELFF
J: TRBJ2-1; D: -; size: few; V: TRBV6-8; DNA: TGTGCCAGCACTCCCGGGACAAGCTCCTACAATGAGCAGTTCTTC; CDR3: CASTPGTSSYNEQFF
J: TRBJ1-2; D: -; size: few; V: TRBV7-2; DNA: TGTGCCAGCAGCCCTTACACTGGAGGCTACACCTTC; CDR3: CASSPYTGGYTF